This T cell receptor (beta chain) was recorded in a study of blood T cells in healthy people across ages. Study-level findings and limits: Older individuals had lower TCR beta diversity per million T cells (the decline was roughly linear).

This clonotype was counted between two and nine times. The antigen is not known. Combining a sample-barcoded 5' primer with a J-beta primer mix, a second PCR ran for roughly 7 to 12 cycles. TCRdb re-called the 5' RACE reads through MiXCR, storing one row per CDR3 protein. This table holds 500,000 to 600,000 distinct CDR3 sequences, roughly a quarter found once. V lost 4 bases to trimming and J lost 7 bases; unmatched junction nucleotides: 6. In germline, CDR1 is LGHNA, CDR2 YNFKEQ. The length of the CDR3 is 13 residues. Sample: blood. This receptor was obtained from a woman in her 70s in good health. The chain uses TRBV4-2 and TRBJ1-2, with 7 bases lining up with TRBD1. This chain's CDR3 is CASSPETGSGYTF. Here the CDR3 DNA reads TGTGCCAGCAGCCCAGAGACAGGGTCTGGCTACACCTTC.